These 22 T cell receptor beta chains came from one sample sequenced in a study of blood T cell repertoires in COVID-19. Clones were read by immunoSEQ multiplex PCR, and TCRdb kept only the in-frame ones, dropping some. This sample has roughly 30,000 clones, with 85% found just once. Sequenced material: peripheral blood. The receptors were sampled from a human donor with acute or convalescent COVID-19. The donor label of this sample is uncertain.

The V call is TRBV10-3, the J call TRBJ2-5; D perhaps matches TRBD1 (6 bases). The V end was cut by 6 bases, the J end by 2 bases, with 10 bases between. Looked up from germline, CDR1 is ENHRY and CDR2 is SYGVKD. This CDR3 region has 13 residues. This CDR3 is CAISVQGQETQYF. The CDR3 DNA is TGTGCCATCAGCGTACAGGGTCAAGAGACCCAGTACTTC.

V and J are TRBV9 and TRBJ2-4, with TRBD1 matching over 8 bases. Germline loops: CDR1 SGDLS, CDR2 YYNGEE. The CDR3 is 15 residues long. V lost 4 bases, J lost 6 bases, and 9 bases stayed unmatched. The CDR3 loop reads CASSTQGARGNIQYF. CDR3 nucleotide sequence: TGTGCCAGCAGCACTCAGGGGGCGCGGGGAAACATTCAGTACTTC.

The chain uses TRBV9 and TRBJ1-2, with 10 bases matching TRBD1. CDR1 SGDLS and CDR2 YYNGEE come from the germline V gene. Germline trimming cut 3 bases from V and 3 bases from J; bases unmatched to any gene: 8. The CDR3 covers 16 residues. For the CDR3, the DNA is TGTGCCAGCAGCGGGGCGACAGGGGGCGCTTACTATGGCTACACCTTC. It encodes CASSGATGGAYYGYTF.

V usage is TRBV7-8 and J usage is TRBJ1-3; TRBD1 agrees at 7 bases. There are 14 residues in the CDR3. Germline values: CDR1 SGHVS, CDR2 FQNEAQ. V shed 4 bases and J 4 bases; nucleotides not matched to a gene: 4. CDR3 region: CASSSQGPGNTIYF. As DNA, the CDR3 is TGTGCCAGCAGCTCACAGGGGCCCGGAAACACCATATATTTT.

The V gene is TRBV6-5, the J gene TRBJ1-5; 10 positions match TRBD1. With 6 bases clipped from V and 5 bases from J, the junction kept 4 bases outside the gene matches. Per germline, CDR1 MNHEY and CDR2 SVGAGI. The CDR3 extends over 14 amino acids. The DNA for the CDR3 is TGTGCCAGCAGGACAGGGGGCGAGGATCAGCCCCAGCATTTT. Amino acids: CASRTGGEDQPQHF.

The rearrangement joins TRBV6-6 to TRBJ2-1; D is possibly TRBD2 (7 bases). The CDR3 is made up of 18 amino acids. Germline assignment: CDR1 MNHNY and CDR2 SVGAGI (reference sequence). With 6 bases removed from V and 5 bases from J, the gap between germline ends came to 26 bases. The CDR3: CASRRKGEGVTHNNEQFF. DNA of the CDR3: TGTGCCAGCAGACGAAAAGGGGAGGGGGTAACGCACAACAATGAGCAGTTCTTC.

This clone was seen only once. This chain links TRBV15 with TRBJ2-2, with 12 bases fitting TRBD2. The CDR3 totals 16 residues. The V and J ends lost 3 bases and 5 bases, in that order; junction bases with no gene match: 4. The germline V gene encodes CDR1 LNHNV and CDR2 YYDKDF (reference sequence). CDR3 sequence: CATSRGLAGGTGELFF. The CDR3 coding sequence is TGTGCCACCAGCAGGGGACTAGCGGGCGGGACCGGGGAGCTGTTTTTT.

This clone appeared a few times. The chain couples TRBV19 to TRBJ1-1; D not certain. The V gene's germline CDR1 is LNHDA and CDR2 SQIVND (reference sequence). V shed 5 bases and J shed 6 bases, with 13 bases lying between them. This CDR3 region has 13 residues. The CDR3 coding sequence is TGTGCCAGTAGTCGGGAAGGGCAAGCTGAAGCTTTCTTT. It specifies CASSREGQAEAFF.

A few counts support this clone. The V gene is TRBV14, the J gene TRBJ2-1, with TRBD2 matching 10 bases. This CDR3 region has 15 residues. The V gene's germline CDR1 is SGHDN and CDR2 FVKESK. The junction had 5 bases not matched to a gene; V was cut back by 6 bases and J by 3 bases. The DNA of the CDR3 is TGTGCCAGCAGTGAGCGGGGGGGATTCTACAATGAGCAGTTCTTC. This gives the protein CASSERGGFYNEQFF.

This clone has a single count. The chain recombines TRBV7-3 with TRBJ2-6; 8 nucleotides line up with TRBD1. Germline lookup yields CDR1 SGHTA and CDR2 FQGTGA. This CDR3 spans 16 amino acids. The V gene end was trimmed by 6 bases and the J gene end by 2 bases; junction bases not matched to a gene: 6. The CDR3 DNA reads TGTGCCAGCAGTGCCTCAGGGGGCGCTGGGGCCAACGTCCTGACTTTC. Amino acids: CASSASGGAGANVLTF. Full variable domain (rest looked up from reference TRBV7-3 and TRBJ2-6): GAGVSQTPSNKVTEKGKYVELRCDPISGHTALYWYRQSLGQGPEFLIYFQGTGAADDSGLPNDRFFAVRPEGSVSTLKIQRTERGDSAVYLCASSASGGAGANVLTFGAGSRLTVL.

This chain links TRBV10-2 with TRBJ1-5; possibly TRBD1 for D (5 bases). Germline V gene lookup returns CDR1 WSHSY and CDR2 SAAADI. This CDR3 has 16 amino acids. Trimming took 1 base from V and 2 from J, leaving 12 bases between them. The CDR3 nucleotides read TGCGCCAGCAGTGAGTGGGGCCTCACGGGCAATCAGCCCCAGCATTTT. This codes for CASSEWGLTGNQPQHF.

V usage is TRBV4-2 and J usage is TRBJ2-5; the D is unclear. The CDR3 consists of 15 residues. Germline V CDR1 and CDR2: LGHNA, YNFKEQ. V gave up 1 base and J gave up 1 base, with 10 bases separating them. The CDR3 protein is CASSQVSQTQETQYF. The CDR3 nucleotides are TGTGCCAGCAGCCAAGTGTCACAGACCCAAGAGACCCAGTACTTC.

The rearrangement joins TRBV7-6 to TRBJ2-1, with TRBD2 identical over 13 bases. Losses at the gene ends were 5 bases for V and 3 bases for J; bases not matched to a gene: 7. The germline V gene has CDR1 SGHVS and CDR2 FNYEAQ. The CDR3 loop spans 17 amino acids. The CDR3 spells CASSPRLAGGNYNEQFF. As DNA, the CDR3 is TGTGCCAGCAGCCCCAGACTAGCGGGGGGCAACTACAATGAGCAGTTCTTC.

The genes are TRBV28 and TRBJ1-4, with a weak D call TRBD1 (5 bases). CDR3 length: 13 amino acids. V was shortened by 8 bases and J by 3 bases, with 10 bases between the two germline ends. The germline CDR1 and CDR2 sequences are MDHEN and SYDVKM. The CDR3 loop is CASEGAPNEKLFF. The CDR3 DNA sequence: TGTGCCAGCGAAGGGGCACCTAATGAAAAACTGTTTTTT.

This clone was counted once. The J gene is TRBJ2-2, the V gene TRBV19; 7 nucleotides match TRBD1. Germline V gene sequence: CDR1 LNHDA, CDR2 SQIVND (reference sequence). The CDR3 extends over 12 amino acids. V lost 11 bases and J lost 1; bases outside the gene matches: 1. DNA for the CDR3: TGTGCCGGACAGGAGAACACCGGGGAGCTGTTTTTT. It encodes CAGQENTGELFF.

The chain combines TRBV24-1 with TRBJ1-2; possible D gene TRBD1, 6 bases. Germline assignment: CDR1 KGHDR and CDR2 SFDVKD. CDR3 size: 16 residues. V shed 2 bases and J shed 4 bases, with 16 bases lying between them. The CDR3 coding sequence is TGTGCCACCAGTGATTGGAAACAGGGTTATAGCTATGGCTACACCTTC. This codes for CATSDWKQGYSYGYTF.

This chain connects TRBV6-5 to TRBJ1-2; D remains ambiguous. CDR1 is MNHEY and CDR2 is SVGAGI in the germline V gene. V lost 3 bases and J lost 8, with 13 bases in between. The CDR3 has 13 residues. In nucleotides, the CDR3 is TGTGCCAGCAGTTATATGGCTCAACAGGGCTACACCTTC. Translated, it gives CASSYMAQQGYTF.

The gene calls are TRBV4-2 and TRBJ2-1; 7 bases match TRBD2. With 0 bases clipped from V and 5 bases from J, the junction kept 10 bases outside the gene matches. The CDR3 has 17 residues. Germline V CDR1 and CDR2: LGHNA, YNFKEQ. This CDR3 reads CASSQDDEGGPNNEQFF. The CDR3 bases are TGTGCCAGCAGCCAAGATGATGAGGGAGGGCCAAACAATGAGCAGTTCTTC.

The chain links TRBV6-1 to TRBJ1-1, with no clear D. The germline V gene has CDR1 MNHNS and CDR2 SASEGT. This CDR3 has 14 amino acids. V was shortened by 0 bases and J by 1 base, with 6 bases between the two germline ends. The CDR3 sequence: CASSEAPGNTEAFF. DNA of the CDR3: TGTGCCAGCAGTGAAGCGCCGGGGAACACTGAAGCTTTCTTT.

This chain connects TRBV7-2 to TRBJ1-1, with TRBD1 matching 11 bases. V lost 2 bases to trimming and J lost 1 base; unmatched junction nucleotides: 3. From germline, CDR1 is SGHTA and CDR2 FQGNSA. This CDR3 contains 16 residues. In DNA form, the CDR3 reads TGTGCCAGCAGCTTATCCGGGACAGGGGGGAACACTGAAGCTTTCTTT. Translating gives CASSLSGTGGNTEAFF.

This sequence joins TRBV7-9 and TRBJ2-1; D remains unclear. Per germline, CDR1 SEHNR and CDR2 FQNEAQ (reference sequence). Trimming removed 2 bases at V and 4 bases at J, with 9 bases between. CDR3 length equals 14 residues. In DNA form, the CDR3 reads TGTGCCAGCAGCTTACAATCCGGTTACAATGAGCAGTTCTTC. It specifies CASSLQSGYNEQFF.

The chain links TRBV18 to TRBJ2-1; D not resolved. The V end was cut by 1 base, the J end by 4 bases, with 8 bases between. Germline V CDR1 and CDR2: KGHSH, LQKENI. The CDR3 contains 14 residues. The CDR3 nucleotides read TGTGCCAGCTCACCACGGCCCAGTTACAATGAGCAGTTCTTC. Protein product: CASSPRPSYNEQFF. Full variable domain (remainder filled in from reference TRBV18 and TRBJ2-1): NAGVMQNPRHLVRRRGQEARLRCSPMKGHSHVYWYRQLPEEGLKFMVYLQKENIIDESGMPKERFSAEFPKEGPSILRIQQVVRGDSAAYFCASSPRPSYNEQFFGPGTRLTVL.